The 28 T cell receptor beta chains given below trace back to one sample, sequenced in a study of vaccination and CD4 T cells after COVID-19. Treatment defined: roughly 10-day PBMC culture with coronavirus spike peptide pools or control peptides (ViraFEST assay). What these receptors recognize is not known. Sequence data for DNA of cultured CD4+ T cells were generated by the Oncomine TCR Beta short-read assay. TCRdb ran MiXCR on the PCR reads and lists one entry per CDR3 protein. Here the sample spans 11,000 to 15,000 distinct CDR3 sequences, 20% to 25% being singletons. The sequenced sample was cultured CD4+ T cells from blood. The receptors were gathered from a human donor with COVID-19.

The chain uses TRBV6-1 and TRBJ2-5; maybe TRBD2 (6 bases). Per the germline V gene, CDR1 is MNHNS and CDR2 is SASEGT. CDR3 size: 15 residues. V dropped 5 bases and J dropped 4 bases, with 17 bases sitting between them. The CDR3 region is CASSQGTPRRETQYF. The CDR3 nucleotides are TGTGCCAGCAGTCAAGGGACTCCGAGGCGAGAGACCCAGTACTTC.

This clonotype was seen only a few times. The gene calls are TRBV7-2 and TRBJ2-7; TRBD1 aligns across 11 bases. V dropped 5 bases and J dropped 3; count of bases not matched to a gene: 3. Per the germline V gene, CDR1 is SGHTA and CDR2 is FQGNSA. This CDR3 spans 14 amino acids. This CDR3 reads CASSRTGGDYEQYF. The CDR3, as DNA: TGTGCCAGCAGCCGGACAGGGGGCGACTACGAGCAGTACTTC.

The chain joins TRBV6-1 to TRBJ2-7; a possible D gene is TRBD1 (7 bases). The V end lost 7 bases, the J end lost 1 base, and 14 bases lay between the germline ends. This CDR3 is 14 amino acids long. Germline V gene lookup returns CDR1 MNHNS and CDR2 SASEGT. CDR3 sequence reads: CASTSGGPSYEQYF. In nucleotides, the CDR3 is TGTGCCAGCACGTCAGGGGGGCCTTCCTACGAGCAGTACTTC.

The rearrangement links TRBV19 to TRBJ2-5; 10 bases map to TRBD2. V gave up 4 bases and J gave up 4 bases; unmatched junction bases: 9. Germline-derived CDR1 and CDR2 are LNHDA and SQIVND (reference sequence). This CDR3 has 16 residues. The CDR3 spells CASSTPLAGVGETQYF. The DNA of the CDR3 is TGTGCCAGTAGTACCCCCCTAGCGGGGGTGGGAGAGACCCAGTACTTC.

There are a few counts of this clonotype. The chain is built from TRBV10-3 and TRBJ2-3; 12 nucleotides line up with TRBD2. This CDR3 is built from 18 residues. After removal of 6 bases from V and 1 base from J, the junction contained 11 bases not matched to a gene. Per the germline V gene, CDR1 is ENHRY and CDR2 is SYGVKD. In DNA, the CDR3 is TGTGCCATCAGGATGACTAGCGGGGGCTTGGGAGGCACAGATACGCAGTATTTT. Translated, it gives CAIRMTSGGLGGTDTQYF.

This clonotype came up a few times. The J gene is TRBJ2-5, the V gene TRBV2, with D unresolved. CDR1 SNHLY and CDR2 FYNNEI come from the germline V gene. The CDR3 runs 12 residues. V lost 7 bases and J lost 3, with 9 bases in between. The CDR3 spells CASNRLEETQYF. The CDR3 DNA reads TGTGCCAGCAACAGACTGGAAGAGACCCAGTACTTC. Looking up the rest from reference TRBV2 and TRBJ2-5 gives the full variable domain: EPEVTQTPSHQVTQMGQEVILRCVPISNHLYFYWYRQILGQKVEFLVSFYNNEISEKSEIFDDQFSVERPDGSNFTLKIRSTKLEDSAMYFCASNRLEETQYFGPGTRLLVL.

This clonotype was detected a few times. The chain has TRBV19 and TRBJ2-2, with TRBD2 identical over 9 bases. The ends lost 3 bases at V and 7 bases at J; junction bases unmatched: 9. The CDR3 length is 16 residues. Germline V gene sequence: CDR1 LNHDA, CDR2 SQIVND (reference sequence). This CDR3 is CASSILGLAVHGELFF. CDR3 nucleotides: TGTGCCAGTAGTATCCTGGGACTAGCAGTTCACGGGGAGCTGTTTTTT.

This clonotype is deemed medium-sized. CDR3 sequence: CASSLAAGGIGDTQYF. The CDR3 region has the DNA TGTGCCAGCAGCTTGGCAGCGGGGGGTATCGGGGATACGCAGTATTTT. The chain joins TRBV5-4 to TRBJ2-3, with TRBD2 matching over 9 bases. V lost 0 bases and J lost 6; bases outside the gene matches: 8. CDR3 length: 16 amino acids. Germline CDR1 SGHNT, CDR2 YYREEE (reference sequence).

The chain combines TRBV4-2 with TRBJ2-3; the match to TRBD2 covers 9 bases. The CDR3 extends over 17 amino acids. CDR1 LGHNA and CDR2 YNFKEQ come from the germline V gene. The V segment lost 0 bases and the J segment 1 base; nucleotides outside the gene matches: 5. This chain's CDR3 is CASSQDWASGGTDTQYF. DNA of the CDR3: TGTGCCAGCAGCCAAGATTGGGCTAGCGGGGGCACAGATACGCAGTATTTT.

This clonotype was counted between two and nine times. The chain recombines TRBV12-3 or TRBV12-4 with TRBJ2-5, with D possibly matching TRBD2 (5 bases). The CDR3 runs 15 residues. Trimming cost V 7 bases and J 1 base, with 16 bases left between them. The chain's CDR3 is CASTQGQAGQETQYF. CDR3 nucleotides: TGTGCCAGCACTCAAGGGCAGGCGGGCCAAGAGACCCAGTACTTC.

Comment on this clonotype: One end of the junction fails to match germline, which may point to a read error. The rearrangement uses TRBV5-1 and TRBJ1-2, with 7 bases lining up with TRBD1. Germline CDR1 SGHRS, CDR2 YFSETQ. CDR3 length: 15 residues. CDR3 nucleotide sequence: TGCGCCAGCAGCTTACAGGGGATTGGATACTATGGCTACGCCTTC. Its translation is CASSLQGIGYYGYAF. Filled out from reference TRBV5-1 and TRBJ1-2, the complete variable domain reads KAGVTQTPRYLIKTRGQQVTLSCSPISGHRSVSWYQQTPGQGLQFLFEYFSETQRNKGNFPGRFSGRQFSNSRSEMNVSTLELGDSALYLCASSLQGIGYYGYAFGSGTRLTVV.

The gene calls are TRBV11-3 and TRBJ2-3; D remains ambiguous. CDR1 SGHNT and CDR2 YENEEA come from the germline V gene. V dropped 1 base and J dropped 9 bases, with 11 bases sitting between them. The CDR3 runs 13 residues. CDR3 amino acids: CASSLVPSPTQYF. Written as DNA, the CDR3 is TGTGCCAGCAGCTTAGTGCCGTCCCCCACGCAGTATTTT.

This clonotype was found a few times. The CDR3, as DNA: TGTGCCAGCAGCCAGGGTCATCCCATAAAGGATTCACCCCTCCACTTT. This gives the protein CASSQGHPIKDSPLHF. This chain links TRBV14 with TRBJ1-6, with no clear D. CDR3 size: 16 residues. V lost 3 bases, J lost 8 bases, and 17 bases lay in between. Germline V gene data show CDR1 as SGHDN and CDR2 as FVKESK.

This chain joins TRBV14 and TRBJ2-5, with TRBD2 matching over 11 bases. With V trimmed by 6 bases and J by 7 bases, 7 bases remained unmatched. There are 14 residues in the CDR3. CDR1 is SGHDN and CDR2 is FVKESK in the germline V gene. In DNA form, the CDR3 reads TGTGCCAGCAGTCATAGCGGGGGGGCCTCGACCCAGTACTTC. Translating gives CASSHSGGASTQYF.

The genes are TRBV6-2 or TRBV6-3 and TRBJ1-3, with TRBD1 matching 8 bases. The CDR3 sequence is 16 residues long. V dropped 7 bases and J dropped 1; count of bases not matched to a gene: 9. The germline CDR1 and CDR2 sequences are MNHEY and SVGEGT. The CDR3 is CASTWDRITSGNTIYF. CDR3 sequence (DNA): TGTGCCAGCACCTGGGACAGGATTACTTCTGGAAACACCATATATTTT.

This clonotype was detected once. This rearrangement joins TRBV28 to TRBJ1-5, with TRBD1 identical over 10 bases. Germline CDR1 reads MDHEN; CDR2 reads SYDVKM. This CDR3 is 15 amino acids long. The V and J ends lost 2 bases and 9 bases, in that order; junction bases with no gene match: 7. The CDR3 loop is CASSLRGTGVRPQHF. DNA of the CDR3: TGTGCCAGCAGTTTACGAGGGACAGGGGTGCGGCCCCAGCATTTT.

This sequence joins TRBV6-5 and TRBJ2-1, with TRBD1 matching 12 bases. V was clipped by 3 bases and J by 7 bases; unmatched bases: 4. Germline lookup yields CDR1 MNHEY and CDR2 SVGAGI. The CDR3 extends over 15 amino acids. In DNA form, the CDR3 reads TGTGCCAGCAGTTATTGGGACAGGGGGCGAAATGAGCAGTTCTTC. The encoded protein is CASSYWDRGRNEQFF.

By share of the sample, this clonotype is medium-sized (0.01 to 0.1%). The V call is TRBV20-1, the J call TRBJ1-2; D gene ambiguous. Trimming shortened V by 0 bases and J by 4 bases, and 6 bases separated the two germline ends. Germline V lookup: CDR1 DFQATT, CDR2 SNEGSKA (reference sequence). The CDR3 runs to 12 residues. The CDR3 is CSARDRPYGYTF. CDR3 DNA: TGCAGTGCTAGAGACCGTCCCTATGGCTACACCTTC.

Only a few counts were recorded for this clonotype. The chain joins TRBV19 to TRBJ2-2; 7 positions match TRBD1. The germline gives CDR1 LNHDA, CDR2 SQIVND (reference sequence). The trim removed 0 bases at V and 5 bases at J, leaving 0 bases unmatched. This CDR3 has 14 residues. The CDR3: CASSIDRGTGELFF. CDR3 bases: TGTGCCAGTAGTATAGACAGGGGGACCGGGGAGCTGTTTTTT.

The V and J genes are TRBV5-5 and TRBJ1-6; D is uncertain. The V gene lost 3 bases and the J gene lost 2 bases, with 9 bases spanning the gap. The CDR3 contains 15 residues. The V gene's germline CDR1 is SGHKS and CDR2 YYEKEE (reference sequence). The CDR3 nucleotides are TGTGCCAGCAGCTCATCTGTCACCTATAATTCACCCCTCCACTTT. Translated: CASSSSVTYNSPLHF.

The sample holds a few counts of this clonotype. The genes are TRBV5-4 and TRBJ1-2; D gene uncertain. CDR1 is SGHNT, CDR2 YYREEE, per germline (reference sequence). The CDR3 is 13 amino acids. V was pared by 2 bases and J by 4 bases, with 9 bases between. CDR3 protein: CASSFQDIYGYTF. In DNA, the CDR3 is TGTGCCAGCAGCTTTCAGGATATCTATGGCTACACCTTC.

V and J are TRBV7-2 and TRBJ2-3, with a possible D match to TRBD1 (7 bases). The V gene lost 2 bases and the J gene lost 3 bases, with 12 bases spanning the gap. This CDR3 has 15 amino acids. The germline CDR1 and CDR2 sequences are SGHTA and FQGNSA. Here the CDR3 DNA reads TGTGCCAGCAGCTTACAGGGGGGTCGGACAGATACGCAGTATTTT. This codes for CASSLQGGRTDTQYF.

This chain connects TRBV7-2 to TRBJ2-1; no clear D gene. Germline CDR1 reads SGHTA; CDR2 reads FQGNSA. This CDR3 contains 15 residues. With 4 bases removed from V and 6 bases from J, the gap between germline ends came to 16 bases. CDR3: CASSYRSGAGNEQFF. The CDR3, as DNA: TGTGCCAGCAGCTACCGATCCGGCGCAGGCAATGAGCAGTTCTTC.

The chain has TRBV6-2 or TRBV6-3 and TRBJ2-7; 12 bases line up with TRBD1. Germline V CDR1 and CDR2: MNHEY, SVGEGT. CDR3 length: 14 amino acids. J gave up 6 bases and V 5 bases, and 5 bases lay outside the gene matches. Here the CDR3 reads CASSDGTGGFEQYF. CDR3 DNA: TGTGCCAGCAGTGATGGGACAGGGGGCTTCGAGCAGTACTTC.

The rearrangement links TRBV20-1 to TRBJ2-5; D uncertain. CDR1 and CDR2 from the germline V gene are DFQATT and SNEGSKA (reference sequence). Trimming pared 5 bases from V and 7 bases from J, leaving 17 bases between. This CDR3 has 13 residues. The CDR3 DNA follows: TGCAGTGCTGGACCCGATGCCCTTGGGACCCAGTACTTC. Protein product: CSAGPDALGTQYF.

This clonotype was counted once. The chain combines TRBV9 with TRBJ2-5; D perhaps matches TRBD2 (6 bases). Between the trimmed V and J ends, which lost 0 bases and 3 bases, there was a span of 12 bases. From germline, CDR1 is SGDLS and CDR2 YYNGEE. CDR3 length: 15 amino acids. The CDR3 DNA follows: TGTGCCAGCAGCGTAGTCGGGGACTTGAAAGAGACCCAGTACTTC. It codes for CASSVVGDLKETQYF.

The rearrangement uses TRBV27 and TRBJ1-6; TRBD1 matches 7 bases. The CDR3 consists of 14 residues. The ends lost 10 bases at V and 3 bases at J; junction bases unmatched: 6. Per the germline V gene, CDR1 is MNHEY and CDR2 is SMNVEV (reference sequence). CDR3 coding DNA: TGTGCCACCACAGGGGACCACTATAATTCACCCCTCCACTTT. Protein product: CATTGDHYNSPLHF.

This clonotype was picked up one time. CDR3 nucleotides: TGTGCCAGCAGTGAGTCCCGTAGGGGGAACGGCTACACCTTC. The encoded protein is CASSESRRGNGYTF. The chain combines TRBV6-1 with TRBJ1-2; tentatively, D is TRBD1 (6 bases). Between the trimmed V and J ends, which lost 3 bases and 8 bases, there was a span of 16 bases. Germline assignment: CDR1 MNHNS and CDR2 SASEGT. The CDR3 has 14 amino acids.